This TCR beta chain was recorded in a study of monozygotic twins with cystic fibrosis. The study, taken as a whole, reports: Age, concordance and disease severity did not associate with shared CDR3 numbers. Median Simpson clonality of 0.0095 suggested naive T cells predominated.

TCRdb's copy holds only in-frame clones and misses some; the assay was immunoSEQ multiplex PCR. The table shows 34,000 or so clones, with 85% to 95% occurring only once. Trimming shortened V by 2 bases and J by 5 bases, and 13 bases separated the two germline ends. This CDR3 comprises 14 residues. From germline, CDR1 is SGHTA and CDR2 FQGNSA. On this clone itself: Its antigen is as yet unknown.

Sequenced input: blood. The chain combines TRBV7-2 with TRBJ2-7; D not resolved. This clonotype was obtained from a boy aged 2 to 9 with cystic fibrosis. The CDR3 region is CASSLSANPDEQYF. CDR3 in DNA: TGTGCCAGCAGCTTATCGGCTAATCCCGACGAGCAGTACTTC.